Sequencing of this T cell receptor (beta chain) was carried out in a study of quantifying T cell responses using KT2 cells. Turning to the study itself: RNA was reverse transcribed with TCR alpha and beta constant-region primers.

CDR3 length equals 15 residues. Germline V gives CDR1 MNHNS, CDR2 SASEGT. The V end was cut by 10 bases, the J end by 4 bases, with 22 bases between. A single-stranded UMI oligo with SP2 sequence was ligated to cDNA 3' ends. The first PCR ran 4 to 5 cycles with an equimolar RC1.1 and RC1.2 beta primer mix. One entry per CDR3 protein results from TCRdb running MiXCR on the UMI-ligation and nested PCR reads. The sample records tens of thousands of distinct CDR3 sequences, over 9% being singletons. The TCR sequence derives from a human donor. The sequencing sample was made of PBMCs spiked with cells of the T cell clone KT2. The gene calls are TRBV6-1 and TRBJ2-5; D possibly matches TRBD1 or TRBD2 (5 bases each). The CDR3 nucleotides read TGTGCCACCACCCTGGGGGATGGTCGGCGAGAGACCCAGTACTTC. It specifies CATTLGDGRRETQYF.